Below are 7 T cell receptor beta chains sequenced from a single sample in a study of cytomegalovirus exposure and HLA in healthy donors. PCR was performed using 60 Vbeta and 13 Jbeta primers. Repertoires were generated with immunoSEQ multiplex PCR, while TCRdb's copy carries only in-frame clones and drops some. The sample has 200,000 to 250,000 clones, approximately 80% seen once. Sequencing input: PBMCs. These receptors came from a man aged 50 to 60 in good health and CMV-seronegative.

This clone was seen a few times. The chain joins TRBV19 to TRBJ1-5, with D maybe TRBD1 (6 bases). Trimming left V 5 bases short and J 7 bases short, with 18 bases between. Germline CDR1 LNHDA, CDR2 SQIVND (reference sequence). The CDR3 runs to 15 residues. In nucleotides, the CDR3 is TGTGCCAGTAGTGCTGGACCACAGGGAAACCAGCCCCAGCATTTT. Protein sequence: CASSAGPQGNQPQHF.

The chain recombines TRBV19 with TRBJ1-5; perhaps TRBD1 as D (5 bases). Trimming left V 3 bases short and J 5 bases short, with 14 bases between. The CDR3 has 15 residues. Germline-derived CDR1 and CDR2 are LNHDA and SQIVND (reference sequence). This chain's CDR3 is CASSMGGGRDQPQHF. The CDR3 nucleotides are TGTGCCAGTAGTATGGGGGGAGGAAGAGATCAGCCCCAGCATTTT.

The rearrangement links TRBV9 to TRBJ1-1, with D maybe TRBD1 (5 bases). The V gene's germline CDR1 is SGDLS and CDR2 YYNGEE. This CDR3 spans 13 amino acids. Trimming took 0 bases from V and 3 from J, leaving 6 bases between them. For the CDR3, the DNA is TGTGCCAGCAGCGTAGCCAGGGACACTGAAGCTTTCTTT. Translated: CASSVARDTEAFF. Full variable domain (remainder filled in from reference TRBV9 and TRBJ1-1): DSGVTQTPKHLITATGQRVTLRCSPRSGDLSVYWYQQSLDQGLQFLIQYYNGEERAKGNILERFSAQQFPDLHSELNLSSLELGDSALYFCASSVARDTEAFFGQGTRLTVV.

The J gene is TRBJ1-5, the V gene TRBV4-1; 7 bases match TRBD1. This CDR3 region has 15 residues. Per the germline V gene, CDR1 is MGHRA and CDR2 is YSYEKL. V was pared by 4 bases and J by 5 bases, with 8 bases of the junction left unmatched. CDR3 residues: CASSRTGTDYQPQHF. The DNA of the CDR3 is TGCGCCAGCAGCCGAACCGGGACAGATTATCAGCCCCAGCATTTT.

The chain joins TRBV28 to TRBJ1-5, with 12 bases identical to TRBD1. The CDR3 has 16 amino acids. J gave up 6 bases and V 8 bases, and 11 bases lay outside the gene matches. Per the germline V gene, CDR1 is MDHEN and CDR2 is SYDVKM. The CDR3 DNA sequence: TGTGCCAGCGCGCCCGGGACAGGGGGCAGTACTCAGCCCCAGCATTTT. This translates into CASAPGTGGSTQPQHF.

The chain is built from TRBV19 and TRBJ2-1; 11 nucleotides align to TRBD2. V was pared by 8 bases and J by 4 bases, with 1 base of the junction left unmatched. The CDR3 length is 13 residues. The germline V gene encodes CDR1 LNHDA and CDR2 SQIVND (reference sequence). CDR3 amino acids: CASGTSGYNEQFF. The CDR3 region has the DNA TGTGCCAGTGGGACTAGCGGATACAATGAGCAGTTCTTC.

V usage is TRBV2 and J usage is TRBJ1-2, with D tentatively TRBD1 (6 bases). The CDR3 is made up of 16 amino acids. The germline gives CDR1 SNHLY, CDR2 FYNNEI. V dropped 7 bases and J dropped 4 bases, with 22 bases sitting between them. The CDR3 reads CASNGRGTQFLYGYTF. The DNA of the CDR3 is TGTGCCAGCAACGGCAGGGGAACTCAATTTCTCTATGGCTACACCTTC.